This TCR beta chain was identified during a study of T-cell reconstitution after alpha-beta-depleted transplantation in children. The CDR3 is 16 residues long. Trimming shortened V by 4 bases and J by 7 bases, and 17 bases separated the two germline ends. The germline gives CDR1 LGHDT, CDR2 YNNKEL (reference sequence). Unique molecular identifiers were used to barcode this TCRbeta library. TCRdb itself ran the PCR reads through MiXCR, one entry per CDR3 protein. The data hold about 500,000 distinct CDR3 sequences, with approximately 32% observed a single time. The chain is built from TRBV3-1 and TRBJ1-6, with a possible D match to TRBD1 (6 bases). The TCR comes from a human donor who donated a stem cell graft to a child with aplastic anemia. The sample in question was PBMCs from the stem cell graft donor, obtained from the stem cell graft. Here the CDR3 DNA reads TGTGCCAGCAGCCCCCGGGGGGCAGGGTTAAATTCACCCCTCCACTTT. It is translated as CASSPRGAGLNSPLHF.